Sequencing of this T cell receptor beta chain was carried out in a study of T cell responses to AZD1222 COVID-19 vaccine. Whole-study findings and limits: Clonal diversity was possibly underestimated; the donors were predominantly white British and more often female. Baseline seropositivity occurred in only a handful of AZD1222 recipients.

The table came from immunoSEQ multiplex PCR; TCRdb's copy has only in-frame clones and leaves some out. The sample has some 140,000 clones; roughly 90% are singletons. This clone was found once. What it binds is unknown. V lost 4 bases and J lost 2, with 12 bases in between. CDR1 is SGHRS and CDR2 is YFSETQ in the germline V gene. The length of the CDR3 is 14 residues. The sample consisted of peripheral blood, taken on day 0 of AZD1222 vaccination. The TCR sequence derives from an adult in good health. This rearrangement joins TRBV5-1 to TRBJ1-1; no reliable D call. The CDR3 loop reads CASSPKEGNTEAFF. In nucleotides, the CDR3 is TGCGCCAGCAGCCCTAAGGAAGGAAACACTGAAGCTTTCTTT.